The clone carrying this T cell receptor beta chain was picked up one time. Its specificity is unknown. TCRdb re-derived calls from the RT-PCR reads in MiXCR, one entry per CDR3 protein. The profile covers over 1,000 distinct CDR3 sequences, with about 90% appearing a single time and 9.7% taken by the ten largest. This record comes from a study of yellow fever vaccine responses in identical twins. General study points: Twins showed a vaccine T cell response that reportedly seemed partly convergent, partly personalized.

This sequence was found in a female donor who received the yellow fever vaccine. This specimen consisted of T cells from blood (PBMCs), unsorted or a sorted subset (not recorded which), obtained before or after yellow fever vaccination (not recorded which).

The DNA for the CDR3 is TGCGCCAGCAGCCAGGACCCCGGATTCACAGATACGCAGTATTTT. This encodes CASSQDPGFTDTQYF. The chain has TRBV4-1 and TRBJ2-3, with D unclear. Per germline, CDR1 MGHRA and CDR2 YSYEKL. The germline V and J ends were trimmed by 3 bases and 2 bases, with 12 bases remaining between them. This CDR3 has 15 amino acids.